The sequence of this T cell receptor (beta chain) was determined in a study of blood T cell repertoires in COVID-19. Across the whole study: T cells, B-cell-depleted T cells, or PBMCs supplied cDNA or gDNA.

Original analysis: Estimation of nucleated cell counts relied on the amplification of reference gene primers. Clones were sequenced by immunoSEQ multiplex PCR, and TCRdb holds only the in-frame ones, with some missing. The DNA was the basis for D and trimming; V, J and clone size are from that table. The sample has about 61,000 clones, approximately 89% seen once. There are 14 residues in the CDR3. The V and J ends lost 7 bases and 4 bases respectively, with 16 bases between them. Germline-derived CDR1 and CDR2 are MNHEY and SVGAGI. This chain joins TRBV6-5 and TRBJ1-1; D unclear. The sequence was obtained from a man between 60 and 70 years old with acute or convalescent COVID-19. Sequencing was done on a sample of peripheral blood. For the CDR3, the DNA is TGTGCCAGCATCGAACGTCTAACGGGCACTGAAGCTTTCTTT. It is translated as CASIERLTGTEAFF.